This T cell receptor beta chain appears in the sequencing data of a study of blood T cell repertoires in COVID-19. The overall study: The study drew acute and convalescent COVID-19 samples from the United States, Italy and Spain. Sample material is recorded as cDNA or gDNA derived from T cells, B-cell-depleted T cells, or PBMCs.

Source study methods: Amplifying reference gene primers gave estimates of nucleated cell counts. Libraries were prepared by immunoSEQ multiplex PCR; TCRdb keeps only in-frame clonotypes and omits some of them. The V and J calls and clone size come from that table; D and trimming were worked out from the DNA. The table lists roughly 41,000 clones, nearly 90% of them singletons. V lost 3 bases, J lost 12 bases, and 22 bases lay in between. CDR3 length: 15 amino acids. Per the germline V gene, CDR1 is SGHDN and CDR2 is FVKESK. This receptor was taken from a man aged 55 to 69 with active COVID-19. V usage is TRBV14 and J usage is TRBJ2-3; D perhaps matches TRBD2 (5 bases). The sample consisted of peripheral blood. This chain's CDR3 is CASSQRALYLGPQYF. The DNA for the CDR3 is TGTGCCAGCAGCCAGAGGGCCTTATATCTCGGTCCTCAGTATTTT.